Below are 9 T cell receptor beta chains sequenced from a single sample in a study of T cells in Graves' hyperthyroidism and ophthalmopathy. RNA transcripts served as the template for amplifying TCR beta CDR3 regions. The study used the HTBI primer set for a first-round RT-PCR of the TCR CDR3. TCRdb independently ran MiXCR on the multiplex PCR reads; one entry per CDR3 protein. The sample shows some 740,000 distinct CDR3 sequences, around 15% of them seen only once. The specimen was blood. Receptors were obtained from a woman younger than 35 with Graves' hyperthyroidism.

Notes on this clonotype: Being one base from a much bigger clone, this may be a read error. The gene calls are TRBV7-9 and TRBJ2-4; D possibly corresponds to TRBD2 (6 bases). Trimming removed 5 bases at V and 7 bases at J, with 9 bases between. CDR1 SEHNR and CDR2 FQNEAQ come from the germline V gene (reference sequence). The CDR3 length is 12 residues. The CDR3 coding sequence is TGTGCCAGCAGCCAAGGGAGGAACATTCAGTACTTC. Translation gives CASSQGRNIQYF.

This chain links TRBV30 with TRBJ2-1, with D possibly TRBD2 on 6 matching bases. The CDR3 consists of 14 residues. V shed 3 bases and J shed 4 bases, with 13 bases lying between them. Germline values: CDR1 GTSNPN, CDR2 SVGIG (reference sequence). The CDR3 is CAWRWGDRYNEQFF. Here the CDR3 DNA reads TGTGCCTGGAGGTGGGGGGATAGGTACAATGAGCAGTTCTTC.

This clonotype was seen repeatedly, ten times or more. The gene calls are TRBV27 and TRBJ2-1; TRBD2 aligns across 10 bases. The germline CDR1 and CDR2 sequences are MNHEY and SMNVEV (reference sequence). J was trimmed by 7 bases and V by 4 bases; bases with no gene match: 4. This CDR3 comprises 14 residues. The CDR3 DNA follows: TGTGCCAGCAGTTCGTCTAGCGGGAGTAATGAGCAGTTCTTC. Residues: CASSSSSGSNEQFF.

This clonotype was observed many times. The rearrangement uses TRBV6-5 and TRBJ2-2; D is undetermined. This CDR3 is built from 12 residues. Germline values: CDR1 MNHEY, CDR2 SVGAGI. V was pared by 2 bases and J by 4 bases, with 2 bases between. This CDR3 is CASSYGTGELFF. CDR3 DNA: TGTGCCAGCAGTTACGGCACCGGGGAGCTGTTTTTT.

The genes are TRBV9 and TRBJ2-1; D gene uncertain. The length of the CDR3 is 11 residues. Germline lookup yields CDR1 SGDLS and CDR2 YYNGEE. Trimming removed 7 bases at V and 4 bases at J, with 6 bases between. DNA for the CDR3: TGTGCCAGCGCCGTTTACAATGAGCAGTTCTTC. As protein: CASAVYNEQFF.

This clonotype was counted only a few times. The V gene is TRBV7-9, the J gene TRBJ2-2; TRBD1 agrees at 7 bases. Germline V lookup: CDR1 SEHNR, CDR2 FQNEAQ (reference sequence). V lost 5 bases to trimming and J lost 3 bases; unmatched junction nucleotides: 6. The CDR3 consists of 15 residues. CDR3 in amino acids: CASSHHRGHTGELFF. The CDR3 coding sequence is TGTGCCAGCAGCCACCACAGGGGCCACACCGGGGAGCTGTTTTTT. Complete variable domain (other parts from reference TRBV7-9 and TRBJ2-2): DTGVSQNPRHKITKRGQNVTFRCDPISEHNRLYWYRQTLGQGPEFLTYFQNEAQLEKSRLLSDRFSAERPKGSFSTLEIQRTEQGDSAMYLCASSHHRGHTGELFFGEGSRLTVL.

The sample holds many counts of this clonotype. This chain links TRBV2 with TRBJ2-1, with 11 bases identical to TRBD2. The junction had 5 bases not matched to a gene; V was cut back by 10 bases and J by 9 bases. CDR1 is SNHLY, CDR2 FYNNEI, per germline. CDR3 length: 12 residues. The CDR3 protein is CATFTSGSEQFF. The CDR3 nucleotides read TGTGCCACCTTTACTAGCGGGAGTGAGCAGTTCTTC.

In its sample, this clonotype was seen many times. The rearrangement uses TRBV28 and TRBJ2-6; TRBD2 agrees at 7 bases. Germline loops: CDR1 MDHEN, CDR2 SYDVKM. The CDR3 loop spans 18 amino acids. The junction had 11 bases not matched to a gene; V was cut back by 6 bases and J by 0 bases. The CDR3 sequence is CASRGALATRSGANVLTF. CDR3 sequence (DNA): TGTGCCAGCAGGGGTGCACTAGCGACACGCTCTGGGGCCAACGTCCTGACTTTC.

This clonotype appeared many times. The chain is built from TRBV2 and TRBJ2-1; 8 bases are a match to TRBD2. This CDR3 comprises 14 residues. In germline, CDR1 is SNHLY, CDR2 FYNNEI. V lost 6 bases and J lost 6; bases outside the gene matches: 7. CDR3 sequence: CASRRTSGVNEQFF. In DNA form, the CDR3 reads TGTGCCAGCAGGAGAACTAGCGGAGTCAATGAGCAGTTCTTC.